The clone carrying this T cell receptor (beta chain) came up once. Antigen unknown. Bulk tumor genomic DNA (around 660 ng per sample) served as template. Each primary tumor yielded several biopsies, collected far apart from one another at surgery. It was patients with untreated, newly diagnosed non-small cell lung cancer who underwent curative surgery. CDR1 is SEHNR, CDR2 FQNEAQ, per germline (reference sequence). The V end lost 7 bases, the J end lost 2 bases, and 18 bases lay between the germline ends. The CDR3 spans 15 residues. Multiplex PCR with 32 V and 13 J primers amplified TCR beta CDR3. TCRdb re-derived calls from the multiplex PCR reads in MiXCR, one entry per CDR3 protein. The profile shows roughly 13,000 distinct CDR3 sequences, roughly a fifth of them singletons. This specimen comes from a study of immune heterogeneity within non-small cell lung tumors. Regarding the study as a whole: With local tumor mutational burden, local T-cell clonality showed a moderate but significant correlation (R around 0.31).

The rearrangement uses TRBV7-9 and TRBJ2-7; possible D gene TRBD1, 6 bases. Material: lung tumor tissue. The source of this sequence is a man aged 55 to 69 with non-small cell lung cancer. CDR3 loop: CASISTGYKAYEQYF. DNA for the CDR3: TGTGCCAGCATCTCGACAGGCTATAAGGCCTACGAGCAGTACTTC.